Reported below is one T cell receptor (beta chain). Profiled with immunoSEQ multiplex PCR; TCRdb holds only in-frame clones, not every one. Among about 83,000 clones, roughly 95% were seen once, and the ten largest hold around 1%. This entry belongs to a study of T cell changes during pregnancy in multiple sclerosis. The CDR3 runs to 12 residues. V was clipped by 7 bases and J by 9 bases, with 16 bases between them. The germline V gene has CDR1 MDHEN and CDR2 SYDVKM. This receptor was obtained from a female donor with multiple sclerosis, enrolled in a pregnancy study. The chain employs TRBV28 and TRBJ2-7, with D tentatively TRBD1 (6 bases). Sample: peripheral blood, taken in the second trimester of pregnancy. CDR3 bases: TGTGCCAGCAACCTCCCAGGGGTGGGGCAGTACTTC. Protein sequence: CASNLPGVGQYF.